The next 32 T cell receptor beta chains were all read from a single sample in a study of cytomegalovirus exposure and HLA in healthy donors. Vbeta (60) and Jbeta (13) primers were used in the PCR. The repertoire was sequenced with immunoSEQ multiplex PCR; TCRdb's copy has only in-frame clones and lacks some. This table has 130,000 or so clones, about 70% appearing once. The sequencing input was PBMCs. All receptors come from a woman between 35 and 50 years old in good health and CMV-seropositive.

The chain joins TRBV28 to TRBJ2-1, with D unresolved. V lost 6 bases and J lost 10, with 7 bases in between. Germline CDR1 MDHEN, CDR2 SYDVKM. This CDR3 comprises 10 residues. As DNA, the CDR3 is TGTGCCAGCAGCCTAAACGAGCAGTTCTTC. As protein: CASSLNEQFF. Complete variable domain (other parts from reference TRBV28 and TRBJ2-1): DVKVTQSSRYLVKRTGEKVFLECVQDMDHENMFWYRQDPGLGLRLIYFSYDVKMKEKGDIPEGYSVSREKKERFSLILESASTNQTSMYLCASSLNEQFFGPGTRLTVL.

The chain recombines TRBV2 with TRBJ2-5; possibly TRBD2 for D (5 bases). There are 15 residues in the CDR3. Per germline, CDR1 SNHLY and CDR2 FYNNEI. The V and J ends lost 5 bases and 1 base respectively, with 14 bases between them. CDR3 nucleotide sequence: TGTGCCAGCAGTTCTTGGCTCGGGATCCAAGAGACCCAGTACTTC. Its translation is CASSSWLGIQETQYF.

This clone turned up a few times. The chain uses TRBV5-1 and TRBJ2-1; 14 nucleotides agree with TRBD2. Germline V gene sequence: CDR1 SGHRS, CDR2 YFSETQ. V shed 4 bases, J shed 3 bases, and the junction held 6 bases outside the gene matches. The CDR3 spans 17 residues. CDR3 in amino acids: CASSPGGTSGGYNEQFF. CDR3 DNA sequence: TGCGCCAGCAGCCCGGGGGGGACTAGCGGGGGCTACAATGAGCAGTTCTTC.

The chain combines TRBV7-2 with TRBJ2-1; the match to TRBD2 covers 9 bases. J gave up 6 bases and V 8 bases, and 11 bases lay outside the gene matches. This CDR3 has 15 residues. Germline V gives CDR1 SGHTA, CDR2 FQGNSA. CDR3 nucleotides: TGTGCCAGCCCCCCGGGACTAGCCACCGGCAATGAGCAGTTCTTC. It codes for CASPPGLATGNEQFF. Looking up the rest from reference TRBV7-2 and TRBJ2-1 gives the full variable domain: GAGVSQSPSNKVTEKGKDVELRCDPISGHTALYWYRQSLGQGLEFLIYFQGNSAPDKSGLPSDRFSAERTGGSVSTLTIQRTQQEDSAVYLCASPPGLATGNEQFFGPGTRLTVL.

The rearrangement links TRBV27 to TRBJ1-5; tentative D call: TRBD1 (6 bases). The CDR3 extends over 16 amino acids. Trimming removed 6 bases from V and 6 bases from J, with 21 bases in between. Per the germline V gene, CDR1 is MNHEY and CDR2 is SMNVEV (reference sequence). The CDR3 region has the DNA TGTGCCAGCAGGCCGAGCCGGGGGGGGCCTTCTCAGCCCCAGCATTTT. As protein: CASRPSRGGPSQPQHF.

This clone was found once. This sequence joins TRBV28 and TRBJ1-2; TRBD1 matches at 7 bases. Trimming removed 4 bases from V and 4 bases from J; junction bases left unmatched: 0. Germline loops: CDR1 MDHEN, CDR2 SYDVKM. The CDR3 sequence is 12 residues long. CDR3 in amino acids: CASSWTGYGYTF. In nucleotides, the CDR3 is TGTGCCAGCAGTTGGACAGGCTATGGCTACACCTTC.

This chain joins TRBV1 and TRBJ2-1; TRBD2, the table's D call, lacks a check against the DNA. TRBV1 is annotated as a pseudogene. The CDR3 totals 16 residues. The CDR3 is CTSSQYRDSTYNEQFF. In DNA, the CDR3 is TGCACCAGCAGCCAATACCGGGACTCCACGTACAATGAGCAGTTCTTC.

This clone has only one observation. V and J are TRBV6-1 and TRBJ2-7; no reliable D call. The V and J ends lost 2 bases and 3 bases respectively, with 8 bases between them. The germline V gene encodes CDR1 MNHNS and CDR2 SASEGT. This CDR3 has 13 amino acids. DNA of the CDR3: TGTGCCAGCAGTGAAAATCCTCGCTACGAGCAGTACTTC. Its translation is CASSENPRYEQYF.

The genes are TRBV28 and TRBJ1-2, with TRBD1 identical over 10 bases. The trim removed 6 bases at V and 4 bases at J, leaving 2 bases unmatched. The CDR3 contains 13 residues. Germline V lookup: CDR1 MDHEN, CDR2 SYDVKM. The CDR3 spells CASRTGGVYGYTF. CDR3 coding DNA: TGTGCCAGCAGGACAGGGGGCGTCTATGGCTACACCTTC.

This clone was detected only once. V gene TRBV11-2 combines with J gene TRBJ1-2; possibly TRBD1 for D (6 bases). V lost 4 bases and J lost 1, with 22 bases in between. CDR3 length: 18 amino acids. Germline loops: CDR1 SGHAT, CDR2 FQNNGV. CDR3 residues: CASSSLRGGAQVNYGYTF. CDR3 DNA sequence: TGTGCCAGCAGCTCACTTCGGGGGGGGGCGCAGGTTAACTATGGCTACACCTTC.

This clone has more than one count but fewer than ten. The chain joins TRBV5-6 to TRBJ1-4; 7 nucleotides align to TRBD1. CDR3 length: 14 amino acids. Germline assignment: CDR1 SGHDT and CDR2 YYEEEE. The V segment lost 4 bases and the J segment 6 bases; nucleotides outside the gene matches: 6. The CDR3 here is CASSGDRADEKLFF. CDR3 nucleotide sequence: TGTGCCAGCAGCGGCGACAGGGCCGATGAAAAACTGTTTTTT.

This chain links TRBV28 with TRBJ1-6, with 9 bases matching TRBD1. Looked up from germline, CDR1 is MDHEN and CDR2 is SYDVKM. After removal of 5 bases from V and 11 bases from J, the junction contained 7 bases not matched to a gene. The CDR3 length is 14 residues. CDR3 residues: CASSLGTGRAPLHF. DNA of the CDR3: TGTGCCAGCAGTCTGGGGACAGGGCGAGCACCCCTCCACTTT.

There are a few counts of this clone. The chain has TRBV28 and TRBJ1-1; unclear D gene. CDR1 and CDR2 from the germline V gene are MDHEN and SYDVKM. This CDR3 spans 11 amino acids. Trimming stripped 5 bases from V and 1 base from J, with 2 bases between. CDR3 DNA sequence: TGTGCCAGCAGTCAGAACACTGAAGCTTTCTTT. This sequence encodes CASSQNTEAFF.

The V and J genes are TRBV29-1 and TRBJ2-4; D remains ambiguous. Trimming stripped 3 bases from V and 4 bases from J, with 4 bases between. Looked up from germline, CDR1 is SQVTM and CDR2 is ANQGSEA. There are 11 residues in the CDR3. CDR3 sequence: CSVDVKNIQYF. In DNA form, the CDR3 reads TGCAGCGTTGATGTAAAAAACATTCAGTACTTC.

This chain connects TRBV5-6 to TRBJ2-1; tentative D call: TRBD2 (6 bases). Trimming removed 4 bases from V and 6 bases from J, with 14 bases in between. The CDR3 spans 14 residues. CDR1 SGHDT and CDR2 YYEEEE come from the germline V gene. In DNA, the CDR3 is TGTGCCAGCAGCCGGGGGTTCCAGGGCAATGAGCAGTTCTTC. Its translation is CASSRGFQGNEQFF.

The chain is built from TRBV10-3 and TRBJ2-3; TRBD1 is a possible D gene (5 bases). This CDR3 spans 16 amino acids. Germline V gene lookup returns CDR1 ENHRY and CDR2 SYGVKD. V was trimmed by 2 bases and J by 0 bases, leaving 12 bases between them. The CDR3 spells CAISETSGLSTDTQYF. The CDR3 nucleotides are TGTGCCATCAGTGAGACGTCAGGGCTTAGCACAGATACGCAGTATTTT.

The table lists this clone with a count of one. J is TRBJ2-1 and V is TRBV6-4, with 10 bases aligning to TRBD1. The germline gives CDR1 MRHNA, CDR2 SNTAGT. The CDR3 length is 16 residues. The ends lost 6 bases at V and 7 bases at J; junction bases unmatched: 12. The CDR3 DNA reads TGTGCCAGCAGCTCTGTTGGGACAGGGGTTAAGAATGAGCAGTTCTTC. Translating it yields CASSSVGTGVKNEQFF.

The rearrangement joins TRBV6-1 to TRBJ2-5; 9 nucleotides agree with TRBD1. The length of the CDR3 is 14 residues. The trim removed 7 bases at V and 3 bases at J, leaving 6 bases unmatched. CDR1 is MNHNS, CDR2 SASEGT, per germline. The DNA of the CDR3 is TGTGCCAGCACCTTAGGGACAGGGAAAGAGACCCAGTACTTC. This sequence encodes CASTLGTGKETQYF.

This chain uses TRBV15 with TRBJ2-5, with D perhaps matching TRBD1 (5 bases). The J call may be mistaken, given a closer DNA end match to TRBJ2-7. The V gene's germline CDR1 is LNHNV and CDR2 YYDKDF (reference sequence). CDR3 length: 16 residues. CDR3 protein: CATSRDGQKGAYEQYF. The CDR3 region has the DNA TGTGCCACCAGCAGAGATGGGCAGAAAGGGGCCTACGAGCAGTACTTC.

In regard to this clone: Relative to the germline gene, one junction end is altered; a read error may explain this. The J gene is TRBJ1-4, the V gene TRBV7-9; D gene uncertain. Germline CDR1 SEHNR, CDR2 FQNEAQ (reference sequence). This CDR3 has 14 amino acids. DNA of the CDR3: TGTTCCAGCAGCTTAGAGAGCGGAGATGAAAAACTGTTTTTT. It is translated as CSSSLESGDEKLFF.

This clone has only one observation. V usage is TRBV6-5 and J usage is TRBJ1-1; tentative D call: TRBD1 (6 bases). V lost 6 bases and J lost 7, with 15 bases in between. The germline V gene encodes CDR1 MNHEY and CDR2 SVGAGI. There are 13 residues in the CDR3. This chain's CDR3 is CASRADRSGEAFF. The CDR3 nucleotides read TGTGCCAGCAGGGCCGACAGGTCGGGTGAAGCTTTCTTT.

The CDR3 region has the DNA TGCAGCGCTTTGACAGGGTACCGATCAGATACGCAGTATTTT. Translation gives CSALTGYRSDTQYF. The V call is TRBV29-1, the J call TRBJ2-3, with 7 bases that match TRBD1. J gave up 4 bases and V 7 bases, and 11 bases lay outside the gene matches. Germline V lookup: CDR1 SQVTM, CDR2 ANQGSEA. This CDR3 has 14 amino acids.

The V gene is TRBV5-1, the J gene TRBJ1-1, with 10 bases aligning to TRBD1. This CDR3 comprises 16 residues. The germline V gene encodes CDR1 SGHRS and CDR2 YFSETQ. J lost 1 base, V lost 4 bases, and 7 bases had no gene match. The CDR3 nucleotides read TGCGCCAGCAGCCACCGGACAGGGGGGGGGAACACTGAAGCTTTCTTT. Translated: CASSHRTGGGNTEAFF.

The rearrangement uses TRBV28 and TRBJ1-2; 7 bases fit TRBD1. Germline assignment: CDR1 MDHEN and CDR2 SYDVKM. The V gene end was trimmed by 5 bases and the J gene end by 7 bases; junction bases not matched to a gene: 10. This CDR3 region has 14 residues. CDR3 DNA: TGTGCCAGCAGTCTTAAACAGGGGATGCGTGGCTACACCTTC. This sequence encodes CASSLKQGMRGYTF.

Here the CDR3 reads CASSKEGGNTEAFF. Here the CDR3 DNA reads TGTGCCAGCAGCAAAGAAGGGGGGAACACTGAAGCTTTCTTT. The chain combines TRBV21-1 with TRBJ1-1; the D call of TRBD1 is as the table states it, not checked on the DNA. TRBV21-1 is a pseudogene locus. The CDR3 sequence is 14 residues long.

The chain links TRBV14 to TRBJ2-1; tentative D call: TRBD1 (5 bases). Germline V gene lookup returns CDR1 SGHDN and CDR2 FVKESK. This CDR3 contains 13 residues. V was clipped by 0 bases and J by 10 bases, with 10 bases between them. The DNA for the CDR3 is TGTGCCAGCAGCCAAGAGGGGCCATGGGAGCAGTTCTTC. Translation: CASSQEGPWEQFF.

This chain uses TRBV5-1 with TRBJ2-7, with 8 bases lining up with TRBD1. The germline V gene has CDR1 SGHRS and CDR2 YFSETQ. The CDR3 consists of 13 residues. V was pared by 5 bases and J by 4 bases, with 5 bases of the junction left unmatched. CDR3 residues: CASSRQGSYEQYF. CDR3 nucleotides: TGCGCCAGCAGTAGACAGGGGTCTTACGAGCAGTACTTC.

V is TRBV7-9 and J is TRBJ2-7; weak D call: TRBD2 (7 bases). Germline V gene data show CDR1 as SEHNR and CDR2 as FQNEAQ (reference sequence). CDR3 length: 14 residues. Deletions cut 2 bases from V and 6 bases from J, with 14 bases between. CDR3 nucleotides: TGTGCCAGCAGCTTAAAGGGGGGGACTTCCGAGCAGTACTTC. The encoded protein is CASSLKGGTSEQYF. Full variable domain (remainder filled in from reference TRBV7-9 and TRBJ2-7): DTGVSQNPRHKITKRGQNVTFRCDPISEHNRLYWYRQTLGQGPEFLTYFQNEAQLEKSRLLSDRFSAERPKGSFSTLEIQRTEQGDSAMYLCASSLKGGTSEQYFGPGTRLTVT.

The V and J genes are TRBV6-1 and TRBJ1-2; weak D call: TRBD1 (5 bases). Germline assignment: CDR1 MNHNS and CDR2 SASEGT. V was cut by 6 bases and J by 0 bases, with 8 bases left in between. The CDR3 runs to 13 residues. CDR3 nucleotide sequence: TGTGCCAGCAGACTGGACACTAACTATGGCTACACCTTC. This codes for CASRLDTNYGYTF.

V is TRBV5-4 and J is TRBJ2-1, with TRBD1 as a possible D gene (5 bases). There are 15 residues in the CDR3. CDR1 and CDR2 from the germline V gene are SGHNT and YYREEE (reference sequence). Trimming cost V 0 bases and J 8 bases, with 15 bases left between them. CDR3 coding DNA: TGTGCCAGCAGCTTGGCCTCCGGCAGGGCGGATGAGCAGTTCTTC. Translating it yields CASSLASGRADEQFF.

The genes are TRBV5-4 and TRBJ2-5; 10 nucleotides match TRBD1. The J call may be wrong; the DNA end is better matched by TRBJ2-7. Looked up from germline, CDR1 is SGHNT and CDR2 is YYREEE (reference sequence). The CDR3 sequence is 16 residues long. CDR3 coding DNA: TGTGCCAGCAGCTCCGCTGGGACAGGGGCCCCCTACGAGCAGTACTTC. Its translation is CASSSAGTGAPYEQYF.

V and J are TRBV5-1 and TRBJ2-2; weak D call: TRBD2 (5 bases). Germline V CDR1 and CDR2: SGHRS, YFSETQ. Deletions cut 0 bases from V and 0 bases from J, with 9 bases between. This CDR3 comprises 16 residues. The chain's CDR3 is CASSLGGPSNTGELFF. DNA of the CDR3: TGCGCCAGCAGCTTGGGAGGGCCTTCGAACACCGGGGAGCTGTTTTTT.